Each of the 13 T cell receptor beta chains below was sequenced from the same sample in a study of blood T cell repertoires in COVID-19. Assay used: immunoSEQ multiplex PCR; TCRdb lists only in-frame clones, some missing. The sample has about 220,000 clones, approximately 81% seen once. The specimen sequenced was peripheral blood. The receptor set was obtained from a woman in her fifties or sixties who had recovered from COVID-19.

The gene calls are TRBV11-2 and TRBJ2-3; maybe TRBD2 (5 bases). The CDR3 is 15 amino acids. Germline CDR1 reads SGHAT; CDR2 reads FQNNGV. With 4 bases removed from V and 4 bases from J, the gap between germline ends came to 15 bases. CDR3 loop: CASSSNSVRADTQYF. CDR3 bases: TGTGCCAGCAGCTCAAATAGCGTGAGGGCAGATACGCAGTATTTT.

The chain uses TRBV4-2 and TRBJ1-2, with 7 bases that match TRBD1. V lost 1 base and J lost 4; bases outside the gene matches: 6. The CDR3 contains 15 residues. CDR1 LGHNA and CDR2 YNFKEQ come from the germline V gene. CDR3 sequence reads: CASSQVHQGGYGYTF. The CDR3 bases are TGTGCCAGCAGCCAAGTTCATCAGGGGGGCTATGGCTACACCTTC.

For this clone: This is likely a read error, given that the CDR3 carries no conserved phenylalanine or tryptophan at its end. It is unclear where the CDR3 begins or ends on the DNA, so no DNA is shown, and the CDR3 is as TCRdb lists it. This rearrangement joins TRBV2 to TRBJ2-7; the DNA was not used to check the table's D call, TRBD2. The CDR3 spans 13 residues, counting both ends. CDR1 SNHLY and CDR2 FYNNEI come from the germline V gene. Here the CDR3 reads CASSEDGLAGWRI.

The rearrangement joins TRBV5-4 to TRBJ2-1; 10 bases map to TRBD2. Germline V lookup: CDR1 SGHNT, CDR2 YYREEE (reference sequence). Losses at the gene ends were 2 bases for V and 5 bases for J; bases not matched to a gene: 1. The CDR3 extends over 14 amino acids. CDR3 DNA: TGTGCCAGCAGCTTCCTAGCGGGGGACAATGAGCAGTTCTTC. Residues: CASSFLAGDNEQFF.

This clone is a singleton in its sample. The chain couples TRBV30 to TRBJ1-1, with D maybe TRBD1 (6 bases). V lost 0 bases and J 3 bases, leaving 11 bases between the germline ends. CDR1 is GTSNPN and CDR2 is SVGIG in the germline V gene (reference sequence). This CDR3 spans 14 amino acids. As DNA, the CDR3 is TGTGCCTGGAGTGTTCTAGGGGGGGACACTGAAGCTTTCTTT. This codes for CAWSVLGGDTEAFF.

V usage is TRBV10-1 and J usage is TRBJ2-1; D unclear. V was trimmed by 10 bases and J by 4 bases, leaving 5 bases between them. The CDR3 consists of 10 residues. In germline, CDR1 is WNHNN, CDR2 SYGVQD (reference sequence). The CDR3 loop reads CATKYNEQFF. In DNA, the CDR3 is TGCGCCACCAAATACAATGAGCAGTTCTTC.

J is TRBJ2-1 and V is TRBV7-9, with 12 nucleotides matching TRBD2. V trimming: 5 bases; J trimming: 10 bases; junction bases outside the gene matches: 6. Germline loops: CDR1 SEHNR, CDR2 FQNEAQ (reference sequence). The CDR3 consists of 14 residues. Here the CDR3 reads CASSPSGGAREQFF. In DNA, the CDR3 is TGTGCCAGCAGCCCTAGCGGGGGGGCACGGGAGCAGTTCTTC.

The V gene is TRBV6-1, the J gene TRBJ1-5; D is ambiguous. Germline values: CDR1 MNHNS, CDR2 SASEGT. Trimming took off 3 bases at V and 6 bases at J, with 21 bases between the two ends. The CDR3 runs to 17 residues. CDR3 sequence (DNA): TGTGCCAGCAGTGATTTAACAGCCATTTTTTTGGGTCAGCCCCAGCATTTT. It yields the protein CASSDLTAIFLGQPQHF.

The gene calls are TRBV3-1 (or the pseudogene TRBV3-2) and TRBJ1-2, with D possibly TRBD1 on 6 matching bases. CDR1 LGHDT and CDR2 YNNKEL come from the germline V gene (reference sequence). CDR3 length: 13 residues. Trimming left V 3 bases short and J 3 bases short, with 8 bases between. The CDR3 protein is CASSHTGYYGYTF. The CDR3, as DNA: TGTGCCAGCAGCCATACAGGGTACTATGGCTACACCTTC.

The rearrangement uses TRBV5-8 and TRBJ2-1; D is perhaps TRBD1 (6 bases). V was shortened by 0 bases and J by 2 bases, with 9 bases between the two germline ends. Germline values: CDR1 SGHTS, CDR2 YDEGEE. The CDR3 consists of 15 residues. This CDR3 reads CASSLDRVPYNEQFF. In DNA form, the CDR3 reads TGTGCCAGCAGCTTGGACAGGGTCCCCTACAATGAGCAGTTCTTC.

This clone is a singleton in its sample. The genes are TRBV7-8 and TRBJ2-2; TRBD2 agrees at 14 bases. The ends lost 5 bases at V and 9 bases at J; junction bases unmatched: 8. Germline V gives CDR1 SGHVS, CDR2 FQNEAQ. CDR3 length: 16 amino acids. CDR3 sequence (DNA): TGTGCCAGCAGCGGGGGACTAGCGGGGGCTCGGAGGGAGCTGTTTTTT. This sequence encodes CASSGGLAGARRELFF.

This clone was seen a few times. This chain links TRBV5-4 with TRBJ2-1, with 7 nucleotides matching TRBD2. CDR3 length: 15 residues. Germline CDR1 and CDR2: SGHNT and YYREEE (reference sequence). V shed 5 bases, J shed 0 bases, and the junction held 5 bases outside the gene matches. The CDR3 DNA reads TGTGCCAGCAGTCCGACTAGCAGCTCCTACAATGAGCAGTTCTTC. This codes for CASSPTSSSYNEQFF.

The rearrangement joins TRBV18 to TRBJ2-5; 9 positions match TRBD1. Germline V gene lookup returns CDR1 KGHSH and CDR2 LQKENI. Unmatched junction bases numbered 5, after V lost 4 bases and J lost 5 bases. CDR3 length: 14 amino acids. The CDR3 nucleotides are TGTGCCAGCTCACTTACAGGGGGCGATGAGACCCAGTACTTC. This gives the protein CASSLTGGDETQYF.